Listed below are T cell receptor beta chains from one sample, sequenced in a study of vaccination and CD4 T cells after COVID-19. These receptors' targets are unknown. TCRdb used MiXCR to reprocess the PCR reads, holding one entry per CDR3 protein. Of some 7,200 distinct CDR3 sequences listed, 35% to 45% are singletons. The sequenced material came from CD4+ T cells from blood, cultured in vitro. These receptors came from a human donor in good health. The CDR3 runs from the conserved cysteine through the conserved F or W. The D gene is left open where the match is weak. Expanded clones get a size class; other rows say once, few or many, or leave the size out.

abundance	d_gene	j_gene	v_gene	CDR3aa	CDR3nt
NA	NA	TRBJ2-6	TRBV2	CASSDWSSGANVLTF	TGTGCCAGCAGTGACTGGAGCTCTGGGGCCAACGTCCTGACTTTC
NA	TRBD1	TRBJ2-7	TRBV12-3/TRBV12-4	CASTLRDRAGEQYF	TGTGCCAGCACCCTCCGGGACAGGGCGGGAGAGCAGTACTTC
few	NA	TRBJ1-2	TRBV19	CASSMKGLYGGYTF	TGTGCCAGTAGTATGAAGGGACTTTATGGTGGCTACACCTTC
NA	NA	TRBJ2-7	TRBV7-6	CASSPRQEAYEQYF	TGTGCCAGCAGCCCGAGACAGGAGGCCTACGAGCAGTACTTC
NA	NA	TRBJ2-3	TRBV7-6	CASSLGGIDSYTDTQYF	TGTGCCAGCAGCTTGGGTGGGATAGACAGCTACACAGATACGCAGTATTTT
NA	TRBD1	TRBJ1-6	TRBV6-1	CASSRDRSNSPLHF	TGTGCCAGCAGCCGGGACAGGAGTAATTCACCCCTCCACTTT
NA	NA	TRBJ1-2	TRBV6-1	CASTLPRRDYGYTF	TGTGCCAGCACCTTACCCCGAAGGGACTATGGCTACACCTTC
few	NA	TRBJ2-3	TRBV19	CASSIGRTDNTDTQYF	TGTGCCAGTAGTATAGGGAGGACAGATAACACAGATACGCAGTATTTT
few	TRBD1	TRBJ1-1	TRBV15	CATSRDRGQTEAFF	TGTGCCACCAGCAGGGACAGGGGGCAGACTGAAGCTTTCTTT
NA	TRBD2	TRBJ2-2	TRBV5-1	CASSTTGGGELFF	TGCGCCAGCAGCACCACGGGGGGCGGGGAGCTGTTTTTT
NA	NA	TRBJ1-2	TRBV27	CASRETGTANYGYTF	TGTGCCAGCAGAGAGACTGGGACGGCTAACTATGGCTACACCTTC
medium-sized	NA	TRBJ1-1	TRBV6-2/TRBV6-3	CASSYYSFGGTEAFF	TGTGCCAGCAGTTACTACTCTTTCGGGGGCACGGAAGCTTTCTTT
NA	TRBD1	TRBJ1-5	TRBV27	CASSRQGGSNQPQHF	TGTGCCAGCAGCCGACAGGGTGGGAGCAATCAGCCCCAGCATTTT
few	NA	TRBJ2-1	TRBV6-2/TRBV6-3	CASSYSVDEQFF	TGTGCCAGCAGTTACTCCGTGGATGAGCAGTTCTTC
few	NA	TRBJ2-5	TRBV6-5	CASSFASGGNPYF	TGTGCCAGCAGTTTTGCCTCCGGGGGAAACCCGTACTTC
medium-sized	NA	TRBJ2-3	TRBV4-1	CASSQDALPGLTDTQYF	TGCGCCAGCAGCCAAGATGCTCTACCAGGCCTCACAGATACGCAGTATTTT
NA	NA	TRBJ1-5	TRBV20-1	CSATVSVPLGGNQPQHF	TGCAGTGCTACTGTATCTGTCCCCTTAGGGGGCAATCAGCCCCAGCATTTT
NA	NA	TRBJ1-3	TRBV28	CASSPSGNTIYF	TGTGCCAGCAGCCCTTCTGGAAACACCATATATTTT
NA	NA	TRBJ1-5	TRBV19	CASSFQNLGNQPQHF	TGTGCCAGTAGTTTTCAAAATTTAGGCAATCAGCCCCAGCATTTT
few	NA	TRBJ2-5	TRBV20-1	CSARNRQGGEETQYF	TGCAGTGCTAGAAACCGACAGGGAGGGGAGGAGACCCAGTACTTC
NA	NA	TRBJ2-6	TRBV27	CASSSPLAPGANVLTF	TGTGCCAGCAGTTCCCCCCTGGCTCCGGGGGCCAACGTCCTGACTTTC
NA	NA	TRBJ2-2	TRBV7-2	CASSFPAGAKSGELFF	TGTGCCAGCAGCTTCCCGGCAGGCGCAAAATCCGGGGAGCTGTTTTTT
NA	NA	TRBJ1-3	TRBV15	CATSRGIPGNTIYF	TGTGCCACCAGCAGAGGTATCCCCGGAAACACCATATATTTT
NA	NA	TRBJ1-3	TRBV19	CASSNSPQLSGNTIYF	TGTGCCAGTAGTAATTCCCCCCAGTTATCCGGAAACACCATATATTTT
NA	TRBD1	TRBJ2-3	TRBV7-9	CASSLGARGQDTQYF	TGTGCCAGCAGCCTAGGGGCCAGGGGGCAGGATACGCAGTATTTT
few	NA	TRBJ2-3	TRBV20-1	CSATWGSTQYF	TGCAGTGCTACCTGGGGGAGCACGCAGTATTTT
once	NA	TRBJ1-5	TRBV12-3/TRBV12-4	CASSPGGGGLGNQPQHF	TGTGCCAGCAGTCCCGGTGGTGGGGGGCTAGGCAATCAGCCCCAGCATTTT
NA	TRBD2	TRBJ2-5	TRBV20-1	CSAKHGLAGILETQYF	TGCAGTGCAAAACACGGACTAGCGGGGATTCTAGAGACCCAGTACTTC
NA	TRBD2	TRBJ2-2	TRBV7-2	CASSGLAGAGELFF	TGTGCCAGCAGTGGACTAGCGGGAGCCGGGGAGCTGTTTTTT
NA	NA	TRBJ2-3	TRBV29-1	CSTLRDTQYF	TGCAGTACGCTGCGAGATACGCAGTATTTT